The rows below give T cell receptor beta chains drawn from one sample of a study of shared clonotypes between healthy human individuals. Profiling relied on immunoSEQ multiplex PCR, and the TCRdb table lists in-frame clones only, not all of them. The data show more than 2 million clones, roughly 95% seen once. Sequenced material: naive CD8+ T cells from PBMCs. Every receptor here comes from a man aged 18 to 29 in good health. Some clones in this sample may be carry-over from other donors' samples. Both conserved end residues are trimmed from each CDR3. Each record gives: J gene, V gene, CDR3 protein.

>TRBJ1-5|TRBV28
ASSLVVSQPQH
>TRBJ1-5|TRBV27
ASSAQGTGQPQH
>TRBJ2-3|TRBV11-3
ASSSASTDTQY
>TRBJ1-2|TRBV28
ASSQPWDRADGYT
>TRBJ2-7|TRBV25-1
ASSEYQTGKGYEQY
>TRBJ1-1|TRBV28
ASSFSDGAQTEAF
>TRBJ2-3|TRBV11-2
ASSPRRTGSTDTQY
>TRBJ1-3|TRBV6-4
ASSENGRRKIGNTIY
>TRBJ2-7|TRBV28
ASSLVSGTGSYEQY
>TRBJ2-5|TRBV7-9
ASSDGTIEETQY
>TRBJ1-3|TRBV6-1
ASSESTGPSGNTIY
>TRBJ1-1|TRBV7-9
ASSRPGTGDGEAF
>TRBJ2-7|TRBV6-4
APPGAYEQY
>TRBJ2-7|TRBV5-4
ASSSRGSGSPSYEQY
>TRBJ2-5|TRBV14
ASSQLGGETQY
>TRBJ2-7|TRBV28
ASSLRGFSYEQY
>TRBJ2-1|TRBV5-1
ASSFNPAPSSYNEQF
>TRBJ2-1|TRBV4-3
ASSQDPPSGVYYNEQF
>TRBJ2-4|TRBV25-1
ATPRLQY
>TRBJ1-4|TRBV28
ASSLSYAPRLLATNEKLF
>TRBJ2-1|TRBV27
ASSSLPGATYNEQF
>TRBJ1-1|TRBV19
ASRQGATEAF